Below are 29 T cell receptor beta chains sequenced from a single sample in a study of blood T cell repertoires in COVID-19. The protocol was immunoSEQ multiplex PCR, while the TCRdb copy is restricted to in-frame clones and leaves out a portion. This sample carries hundreds of thousands of clones, approximately 83% of them seen once, and the ten largest clones take about 2%. Input material: PBMCs or T cells enriched from blood (not recorded which). Receptors were obtained from a man aged 25-45 years who had recovered from COVID-19.

The V gene is TRBV6-1, the J gene TRBJ1-5; D not certain. Germline-derived CDR1 and CDR2 are MNHNS and SASEGT. The V and J ends lost 2 bases and 2 bases respectively, with 7 bases between them. CDR3 length: 14 residues. Here the CDR3 reads CASSENGGNQPQHF. The CDR3 DNA reads TGTGCCAGCAGTGAAAACGGGGGCAATCAGCCCCAGCATTTT.

This clone has only one observation. The chain has TRBV7-9 and TRBJ1-5; D may be TRBD1 (5 bases). V was trimmed by 5 bases and J by 2 bases, leaving 16 bases between them. Germline-derived CDR1 and CDR2 are SEHNR and FQNEAQ (reference sequence). There are 16 residues in the CDR3. CDR3 bases: TGTGCCAGCAGCCCCAGAACAGGCGGGGGCAATCAGCCCCAGCATTTT. This encodes CASSPRTGGGNQPQHF.

V usage is TRBV5-4 and J usage is TRBJ1-2; no definite D call. CDR1 SGHNT and CDR2 YYREEE come from the germline V gene (reference sequence). The CDR3 covers 13 residues. V lost 3 bases and J lost 6, with 12 bases in between. Written as DNA, the CDR3 is TGTGCCAGCAGCTCGGTCCGACTCCATGGCTACACCTTC. Translation: CASSSVRLHGYTF.

As concerns this clone: At the DNA level, this CDR3 is encoded by other sequences in the same sample as well. V usage is TRBV7-9 and J usage is TRBJ1-6; D is possibly TRBD1 (5 bases). Trimming left V 0 bases short and J 0 bases short, with 9 bases between. Germline V gene lookup returns CDR1 SEHNR and CDR2 FQNEAQ (reference sequence). The CDR3 is made up of 17 amino acids. The CDR3 DNA reads as TGTGCCAGCAGCTTAGCACGGGGGAGCTCCTATAATTCACCCCTCCACTTT. Translation gives CASSLARGSSYNSPLHF.

The gene calls are TRBV27 and TRBJ1-1; 10 bases match TRBD1. Germline CDR1 reads MNHEY; CDR2 reads SMNVEV (reference sequence). Trimming cost V 0 bases and J 4 bases; bases outside gene matches: 5. This CDR3 has 16 residues. The CDR3, as DNA: TGTGCCAGCAGTTTATCGGCGACAGGGGGCTTCACTGAAGCTTTCTTT. Protein product: CASSLSATGGFTEAFF.

This clone was detected only once. The J gene is TRBJ2-1, the V gene TRBV7-9; 7 bases line up with TRBD1. Germline CDR1 is SEHNR and CDR2 is FQNEAQ (reference sequence). V shed 2 bases, J shed 3 bases, and the junction held 4 bases outside the gene matches. The CDR3 extends over 15 amino acids. In DNA, the CDR3 is TGTGCCAGCAGCTTAACACAGGGGTTCTACAATGAGCAGTTCTTC. Its protein product is CASSLTQGFYNEQFF. Based on the CDR3 plus reference TRBV7-9 and TRBJ2-1, the full variable domain is DTGVSQNPRHKITKRGQNVTFRCDPISEHNRLYWYRQTLGQGPEFLTYFQNEAQLEKSRLLSDRFSAERPKGSFSTLEIQRTEQGDSAMYLCASSLTQGFYNEQFFGPGTRLTVL.

The J gene is TRBJ1-2, the V gene TRBV5-4; 7 bases map to TRBD1. Per the germline V gene, CDR1 is SGHNT and CDR2 is YYREEE (reference sequence). The CDR3 spans 14 residues. V dropped 1 base and J dropped 2; count of bases not matched to a gene: 2. DNA of the CDR3: TGTGCCAGCAGCTTGTCACAGGGGAACTATGGCTACACCTTC. Amino acid sequence: CASSLSQGNYGYTF.

In nucleotides, the CDR3 is TGCAGTGCTAGTCATAACAGGGTAGGAGAAAAACTGTTTTTT. Translating gives CSASHNRVGEKLFF. The chain combines TRBV20-1 with TRBJ1-4; tentatively, D is TRBD1 (6 bases). Germline V gene lookup returns CDR1 DFQATT and CDR2 SNEGSKA (reference sequence). Between the trimmed V and J ends, which lost 3 bases and 8 bases, there was a span of 16 bases. This CDR3 has 14 residues.

The chain combines TRBV18 with TRBJ1-2; 12 nucleotides line up with TRBD1. CDR1 and CDR2 (germline): KGHSH, LQKENI. V trimming: 3 bases; J trimming: 7 bases; junction bases outside the gene matches: 6. The CDR3 runs to 15 residues. The CDR3 region is CASSPSGQGAAGYTF. The CDR3 DNA sequence: TGTGCCAGCTCACCTTCGGGACAGGGGGCTGCTGGCTACACCTTC.

The V and J genes are TRBV6-5 and TRBJ1-1, with 9 bases lining up with TRBD1. The CDR3 loop spans 14 amino acids. Germline V gene sequence: CDR1 MNHEY, CDR2 SVGAGI. With 6 bases clipped from V and 3 bases from J, the junction kept 5 bases outside the gene matches. The CDR3 DNA follows: TGTGCCAGCAGATCGACAGGGGGGGACACTGAAGCTTTCTTT. Translation gives CASRSTGGDTEAFF.

The chain combines TRBV18 with TRBJ1-2; perhaps TRBD1 as D (5 bases). V gave up 2 bases and J gave up 4 bases, with 23 bases separating them. CDR1 and CDR2 (germline): KGHSH, LQKENI. The length of the CDR3 is 18 residues. The chain's CDR3 is CASSPSRSSGRGGYGYTF. In nucleotides, the CDR3 is TGTGCCAGCTCACCAAGTAGGAGTTCAGGGCGCGGGGGCTATGGCTACACCTTC.

This rearrangement joins TRBV6-5 to TRBJ1-2; D unresolved. CDR1 is MNHEY and CDR2 is SVGAGI in the germline V gene. V was shortened by 7 bases and J by 7 bases, with 16 bases between the two germline ends. CDR3 length: 13 amino acids. The CDR3 region is CASTLSGSGGYTF. Here the CDR3 DNA reads TGTGCCAGCACCCTGTCTGGGAGCGGTGGCTACACCTTC.

V gene TRBV7-9 combines with J gene TRBJ1-1; TRBD1 might be the D (5 bases). Germline-derived CDR1 and CDR2 are SEHNR and FQNEAQ (reference sequence). The V end lost 6 bases, the J end lost 1 base, and 12 bases lay between the germline ends. The CDR3 runs to 14 residues. The CDR3 is CASRLSQGNTEAFF. CDR3 bases: TGTGCCAGCAGGCTTAGTCAGGGGAACACTGAAGCTTTCTTT. The complete variable domain, with remaining parts taken from reference TRBV7-9 and TRBJ1-1, reads DTGVSQNPRHKITKRGQNVTFRCDPISEHNRLYWYRQTLGQGPEFLTYFQNEAQLEKSRLLSDRFSAERPKGSFSTLEIQRTEQGDSAMYLCASRLSQGNTEAFFGQGTRLTVV.

This clone was counted between two and nine times. This chain uses TRBV7-8 with TRBJ2-2; the match to TRBD1 covers 9 bases. The V gene end was trimmed by 10 bases and the J gene end by 6 bases; junction bases not matched to a gene: 9. Germline-derived CDR1 and CDR2 are SGHVS and FQNEAQ. CDR3 length: 14 amino acids. This chain's CDR3 is CATGQGYGPGELFF. CDR3 sequence (DNA): TGTGCCACCGGACAGGGGTATGGTCCCGGGGAGCTGTTTTTT.

The chain employs TRBV3-1 (or the pseudogene TRBV3-2) and TRBJ2-2; 8 bases map to TRBD1. The CDR3 has 15 residues. Per germline, CDR1 LGHDT and CDR2 YNNKEL (reference sequence). V shed 4 bases and J 5 bases; nucleotides not matched to a gene: 6. CDR3 region: CASSPLTGGTGELFF. In DNA, the CDR3 is TGTGCCAGCAGCCCTCTAACAGGGGGGACCGGGGAGCTGTTTTTT.

The chain employs TRBV2 and TRBJ1-5; tentatively, D is TRBD1 (5 bases). The V end was cut by 1 base, the J end by 5 bases, with 9 bases between. The length of the CDR3 is 14 residues. Germline V lookup: CDR1 SNHLY, CDR2 FYNNEI. The CDR3 region has the DNA TGTGCCAGCAGTGAAGGGCAGGGCGATCAGCCCCAGCATTTT. This encodes CASSEGQGDQPQHF.

The chain couples TRBV30 to TRBJ2-3, with 7 nucleotides matching TRBD1. Losses at the gene ends were 0 bases for V and 15 bases for J; bases not matched to a gene: 12. In germline, CDR1 is GTSNPN, CDR2 SVGIG (reference sequence). The CDR3 contains 13 residues. The CDR3: CAWSVQSGTVSYF. Written as DNA, the CDR3 is TGTGCCTGGAGTGTACAAAGTGGGACAGTGTCCTATTTT.

The chain joins TRBV9 to TRBJ2-3; D is unresolved. CDR3 length: 15 amino acids. Trimming removed 4 bases from V and 2 bases from J, with 14 bases in between. Germline V lookup: CDR1 SGDLS, CDR2 YYNGEE. The CDR3 nucleotides read TGTGCCAGCAGCCCTCACTCCTTCACCACAGATACGCAGTATTTT. Translation gives CASSPHSFTTDTQYF.

V is TRBV2 and J is TRBJ1-3, with a possible D match to TRBD1 (5 bases). The V gene lost 0 bases and the J gene lost 6 bases, with 12 bases spanning the gap. Germline-derived CDR1 and CDR2 are SNHLY and FYNNEI. The CDR3 contains 15 residues. CDR3 region: CASSEATRGTNTIYF. Here the CDR3 DNA reads TGTGCCAGCAGTGAAGCCACAAGGGGTACAAACACCATATATTTT.

The genes are TRBV25-1 and TRBJ1-1, with a possible D match to TRBD1 (6 bases). The CDR3 consists of 13 residues. Trimming shortened V by 2 bases and J by 6 bases, and 10 bases separated the two germline ends. The germline V gene has CDR1 MGHDK and CDR2 SYGVNS. The CDR3 DNA reads as TGTGCCAGCAGTGAAACAGGGCCCTCTGAAGCTTTCTTT. This sequence encodes CASSETGPSEAFF.

The chain combines TRBV5-4 with TRBJ2-7; 7 nucleotides align to TRBD1. Unmatched junction bases numbered 2, after V lost 2 bases and J lost 3 bases. The CDR3 contains 13 residues. Germline lookup yields CDR1 SGHNT and CDR2 YYREEE (reference sequence). CDR3 amino acids: CASSFYRGYEQYF. The CDR3 region has the DNA TGTGCCAGCAGCTTTTACAGGGGCTACGAGCAGTACTTC.

The chain couples TRBV27 to TRBJ2-6; weak D call: TRBD2 (6 bases). This CDR3 is built from 18 residues. V lost 2 bases, J lost 0 bases, and 14 bases lay in between. CDR1 and CDR2 from the germline V gene are MNHEY and SMNVEV (reference sequence). CDR3 sequence (DNA): TGTGCCAGCAGTTTAAGGTTCGGGGGAGGCTCTGGGGCCAACGTCCTGACTTTC. Protein product: CASSLRFGGGSGANVLTF.

This clone was counted once. The chain joins TRBV18 to TRBJ1-5; no reliable D call. This CDR3 spans 15 amino acids. V lost 1 base and J lost 4, with 11 bases in between. Looked up from germline, CDR1 is KGHSH and CDR2 is LQKENI. The CDR3: CASSPLSGSNQPQHF. The DNA of the CDR3 is TGTGCCAGCTCACCACTTTCGGGGTCTAATCAGCCCCAGCATTTT.

V gene TRBV10-3 combines with J gene TRBJ1-2; 10 bases are a match to TRBD1. Germline assignment: CDR1 ENHRY and CDR2 SYGVKD. The CDR3 is 15 residues long. V lost 11 bases and J lost 1; bases outside the gene matches: 10. The chain's CDR3 is CAVGQGGLSNYGYTF. CDR3 DNA: TGTGCCGTTGGACAGGGGGGACTGAGTAACTATGGCTACACCTTC.

The chain employs TRBV9 and TRBJ2-2; D is unresolved. The ends were cut back, 1 base at V and 5 bases at J, with 3 bases in the middle. Germline V CDR1 and CDR2: SGDLS, YYNGEE. The CDR3 totals 12 residues. This CDR3 is CASSVQTGELFF. The CDR3 bases are TGTGCCAGCAGCGTACAGACCGGGGAGCTGTTTTTT.

The chain has TRBV3-1 (or the pseudogene TRBV3-2) and TRBJ2-7; D is unresolved. Trimming removed 1 base at V and 0 bases at J, with 10 bases between. This CDR3 spans 15 amino acids. Germline V gene sequence: CDR1 LGHDT, CDR2 YNNKEL (reference sequence). CDR3 sequence reads: CASSQAIQRSYEQYF. CDR3 DNA: TGTGCCAGCAGCCAAGCGATCCAGCGCTCCTACGAGCAGTACTTC.

The chain has TRBV12-3 or TRBV12-4 and TRBJ1-1; D is possibly TRBD1 (6 bases). Trimming took off 4 bases at V and 4 bases at J, with 10 bases between the two ends. The CDR3 covers 13 residues. CDR3 residues: CASSSQGGTEAFF. CDR3 bases: TGTGCCAGCAGTTCACAGGGTGGCACTGAAGCTTTCTTT.

V and J are TRBV7-3 and TRBJ2-3; 11 bases fit TRBD2. V shed 2 bases, J shed 4 bases, and the junction held 2 bases outside the gene matches. The CDR3 length is 15 residues. The germline gives CDR1 SGHTA, CDR2 FQGTGA. CDR3 sequence reads: CASSLWGLAADTQYF. CDR3 DNA sequence: TGTGCCAGCAGCTTATGGGGACTAGCGGCAGATACGCAGTATTTT.

J is TRBJ1-2 and V is TRBV12-3 or TRBV12-4; D gene uncertain. The V end lost 7 bases, the J end lost 3 bases, and 12 bases lay between the germline ends. The CDR3 covers 13 residues. The CDR3 DNA reads TGTGCCAGCACCCTCGACGGAGACTATGGCTACACCTTC. It codes for CASTLDGDYGYTF.